This T cell receptor beta chain was identified in a study of T-cell reconstitution after alpha-beta-depleted transplantation in children. Unique molecular identifiers tagged the TCRbeta library. MiXCR was run by TCRdb on the PCR reads, yielding one entry per CDR3 protein. The profile shows 450,000 to 550,000 distinct CDR3 sequences, 11% of them singletons. Study-wide results and limits: At one year after transplant, newly produced T cells mostly accounted for T-cell counts and diversity. In patients about two months after transplant, alpha-beta T cells reportedly arose from several hundred expanded graft clones.

There are a few counts of this clonotype. The antigen is undetermined. Per germline, CDR1 SEHNR and CDR2 FQNEAQ (reference sequence). The CDR3 runs to 14 residues. Trimming cost V 5 bases and J 4 bases; bases outside gene matches: 5. The chain couples TRBV7-9 to TRBJ2-5; 9 nucleotides line up with TRBD1. Material: PBMCs, mostly from graft donor cells, obtained 180 days after TCRalphabeta/CD19-depleted stem cell transplant. This clonotype originated in a female patient between 2 and 15 years old who had a stem cell transplant for aplastic anemia, so the T cells may come from the graft donor. CDR3 region: CASSGPQGAETQYF. The CDR3 coding sequence is TGTGCCAGCAGCGGACCACAGGGGGCAGAGACCCAGTACTTC.